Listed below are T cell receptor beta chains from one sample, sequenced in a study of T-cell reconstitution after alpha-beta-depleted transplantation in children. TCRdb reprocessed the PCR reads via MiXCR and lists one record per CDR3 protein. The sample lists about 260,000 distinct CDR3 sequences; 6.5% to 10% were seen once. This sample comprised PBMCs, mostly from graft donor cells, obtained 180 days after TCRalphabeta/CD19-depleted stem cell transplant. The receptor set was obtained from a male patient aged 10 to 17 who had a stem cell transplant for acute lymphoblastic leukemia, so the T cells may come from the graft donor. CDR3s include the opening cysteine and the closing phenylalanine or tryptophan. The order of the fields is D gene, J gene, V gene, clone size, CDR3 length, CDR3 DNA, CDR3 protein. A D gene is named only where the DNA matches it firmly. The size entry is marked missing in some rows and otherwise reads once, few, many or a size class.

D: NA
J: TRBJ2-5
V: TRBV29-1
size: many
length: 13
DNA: TGCAGCGTTCTAGGCAGAGGGATAGAGACCCAGTACTTC
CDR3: CSVLGRGIETQYF

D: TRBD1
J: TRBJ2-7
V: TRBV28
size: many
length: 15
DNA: TGTGCCAGCAGTCGACCGGGACAGGGTGTTTACGAGCAGTACTTC
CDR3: CASSRPGQGVYEQYF

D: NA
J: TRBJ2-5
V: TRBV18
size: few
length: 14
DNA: TGTGCCAGCTCACCAATAGCCGTCCAAGAGACCCAGTACTTC
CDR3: CASSPIAVQETQYF

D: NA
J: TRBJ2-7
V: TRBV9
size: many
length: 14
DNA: TGTGCCAGCAGCGTAGGCCTAATGGGGTACGAGCAGTACTTC
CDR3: CASSVGLMGYEQYF

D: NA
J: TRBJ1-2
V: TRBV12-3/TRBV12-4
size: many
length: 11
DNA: TGTGCCAGCAGTTTAGGGCTTGGCTACACCTTC
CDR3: CASSLGLGYTF

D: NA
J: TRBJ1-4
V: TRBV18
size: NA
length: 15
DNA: TGTGCCAGCTCAGCCACGGTCCAGGGAAGTGAAAAACTGTTTTTT
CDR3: CASSATVQGSEKLFF

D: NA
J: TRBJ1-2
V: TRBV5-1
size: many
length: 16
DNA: TGCGCCAGCAGCTTGTCAGCGCAGGGGTCGAACTATGGCTACACCTTC
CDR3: CASSLSAQGSNYGYTF

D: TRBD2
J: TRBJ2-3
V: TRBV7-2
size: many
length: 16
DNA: TGTGCCAGCAGCGTCGTCCCGGGGGGGCGGACAGATACGCAGTATTTT
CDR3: CASSVVPGGRTDTQYF

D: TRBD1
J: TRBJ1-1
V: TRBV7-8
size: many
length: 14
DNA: TGTGCCAGCAGCTTGGTTACAGGGGCCCCTGAAGCTTTCTTT
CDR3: CASSLVTGAPEAFF

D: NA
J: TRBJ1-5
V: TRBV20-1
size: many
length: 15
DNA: TGCAGTGCTAGAAGGCACCAGCGCAGCAATCAGCCCCAGCATTTT
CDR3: CSARRHQRSNQPQHF

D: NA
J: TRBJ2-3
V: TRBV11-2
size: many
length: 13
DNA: TGTGCCAGCAGCTTAGTGACAGGATCTATGCAGTATTTT
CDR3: CASSLVTGSMQYF

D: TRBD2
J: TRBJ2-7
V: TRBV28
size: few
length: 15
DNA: TGTGCCAGCAGTAGAAGGGCTAGCGGGGCCTACGAGCAGTACTTC
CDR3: CASSRRASGAYEQYF

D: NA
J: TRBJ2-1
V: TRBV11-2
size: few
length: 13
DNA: TGTGCCAGCAGCCACTCGGCGGGTAATGAGCAGTTCTTC
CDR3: CASSHSAGNEQFF

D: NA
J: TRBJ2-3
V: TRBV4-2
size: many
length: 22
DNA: TGTGCCAGCAGCCAACCGTATAAGTGGACAGGGGAGCTAGCGGGACTCACAGATACGCAGTATTTT
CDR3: CASSQPYKWTGELAGLTDTQYF

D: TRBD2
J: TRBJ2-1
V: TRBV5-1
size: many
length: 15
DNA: TGCGCCAGCAGCCCGACTAGCGGGAGTGGAAATGAGCAGTTCTTC
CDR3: CASSPTSGSGNEQFF

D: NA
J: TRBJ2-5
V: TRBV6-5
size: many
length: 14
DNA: TGTGCCAGCAGTTACAAACCAAACCAAGAGACCCAGTACTTC
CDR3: CASSYKPNQETQYF

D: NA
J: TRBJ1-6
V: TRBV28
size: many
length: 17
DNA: TGTGCCAGCAGTTCGCCCCCCCGACAGAGGATTAATTCACCCCTCCACTTT
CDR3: CASSSPPRQRINSPLHF

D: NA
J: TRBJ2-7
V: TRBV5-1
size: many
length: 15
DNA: TGCGCCAGCAGCGTGGGGGGCCTTGGCTCCTACGAGCAGTACTTC
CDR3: CASSVGGLGSYEQYF

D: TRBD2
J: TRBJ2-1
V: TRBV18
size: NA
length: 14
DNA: TGTGCCAGCTCACTCGGGACTATTGAGGCTGAGCAGTTCTTC
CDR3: CASSLGTIEAEQFF

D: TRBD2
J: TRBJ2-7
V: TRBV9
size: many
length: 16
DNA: TGTGCCAGCAGCTTGGGGACTAGCGGGTCCTCCTACGAGCAGTACTTC
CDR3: CASSLGTSGSSYEQYF

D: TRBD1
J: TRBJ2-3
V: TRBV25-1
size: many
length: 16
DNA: TGTGCCAGCAGTGATTCCGGACAGGGGCGCGCAGATACGCAGTATTTT
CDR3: CASSDSGQGRADTQYF

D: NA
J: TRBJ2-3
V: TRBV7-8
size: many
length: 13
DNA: TGTGCCAGCAGCTTAAACAGGGCAGATACGCAGTATTTT
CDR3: CASSLNRADTQYF

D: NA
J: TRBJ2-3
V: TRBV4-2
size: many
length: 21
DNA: TGTGCCAGCAGCCAAGACAGGGGTAGATGGGGGCCGGACCGTCCCACAGATACGCAGTATTTT
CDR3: CASSQDRGRWGPDRPTDTQYF

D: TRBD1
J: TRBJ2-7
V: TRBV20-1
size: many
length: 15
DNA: TGCAGTGCCACCTTAGGAGGACAGGACCACTACGAGCAGTACTTC
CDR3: CSATLGGQDHYEQYF

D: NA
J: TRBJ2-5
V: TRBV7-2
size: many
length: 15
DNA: TGTGCCAGCGGTCTTGGGAGTAACCCGTCAGAGACCCAGTACTTC
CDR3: CASGLGSNPSETQYF

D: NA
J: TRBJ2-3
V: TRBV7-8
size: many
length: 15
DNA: TGTGCCAGCAGCTTATGGGGGGGCGTCACAGATACGCAGTATTTT
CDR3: CASSLWGGVTDTQYF

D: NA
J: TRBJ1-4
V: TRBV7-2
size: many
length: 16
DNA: TGTGCCAGCAGCTTGTCCCCGGTTGGGGCTAATGAAAAACTGTTTTTT
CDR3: CASSLSPVGANEKLFF

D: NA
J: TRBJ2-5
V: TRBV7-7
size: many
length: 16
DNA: TGTGCCAGCAGCCCGACAACGCCAAATGGGAAAGAGACCCAGTACTTC
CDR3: CASSPTTPNGKETQYF

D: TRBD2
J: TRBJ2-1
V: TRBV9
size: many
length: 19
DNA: TGTGCCAGCAGCCCGGCAGCTCTACTAGCGATGGGGTCCTACAATGAGCAGTTCTTC
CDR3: CASSPAALLAMGSYNEQFF

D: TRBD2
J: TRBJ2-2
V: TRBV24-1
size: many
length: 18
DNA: TGTGCCACCAGTGATTTGCAGACTAGCGGGAGTCTCGGCGGGGAGCTGTTTTTT
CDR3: CATSDLQTSGSLGGELFF

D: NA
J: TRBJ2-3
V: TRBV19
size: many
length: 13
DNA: TGTGCCAGTAGTATAGGAGGCAAAGATACGCAGTATTTT
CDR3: CASSIGGKDTQYF

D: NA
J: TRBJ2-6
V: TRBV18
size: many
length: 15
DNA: TGTGCCAGCTCACCCAGTAGACCCGGGGCCAACGTCCTGACTTTC
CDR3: CASSPSRPGANVLTF

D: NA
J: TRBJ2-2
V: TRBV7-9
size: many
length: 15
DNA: TGTGCCAGCAGCCCCTTTTGGGGGATCACCGGGGAGCTGTTTTTT
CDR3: CASSPFWGITGELFF

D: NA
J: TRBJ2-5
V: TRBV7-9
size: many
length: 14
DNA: TGTGCCAGCAGCTTCCACAGGGCGTCGGAGACCCAGTACTTC
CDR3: CASSFHRASETQYF

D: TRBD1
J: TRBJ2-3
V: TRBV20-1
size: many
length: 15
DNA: TGCAGTGCTAGAGACCCGGGACAGGGGCCAGATACGCAGTATTTT
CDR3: CSARDPGQGPDTQYF

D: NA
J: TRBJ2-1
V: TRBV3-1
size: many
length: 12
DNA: TGTGCCAGCAGCCAACTAAACAATGAGCAGTTCTTC
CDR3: CASSQLNNEQFF

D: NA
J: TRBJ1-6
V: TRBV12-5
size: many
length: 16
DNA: TGTGCTAGTGGTTTCGGGAGGATGGGGGAGAGGTCACCCCTCCACTTT
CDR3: CASGFGRMGERSPLHF

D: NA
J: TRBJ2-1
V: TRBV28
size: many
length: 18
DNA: TGTGCCAGCACCTCCCGAGGGGGTGCCAAGCGTTGGTACAATGAGCAGTTCTTC
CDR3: CASTSRGGAKRWYNEQFF

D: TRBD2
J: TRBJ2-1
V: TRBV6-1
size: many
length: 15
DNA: TGTGCCAGCAGTGGGGAACTAGCGGGAGACAATGAGCAGTTCTTC
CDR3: CASSGELAGDNEQFF

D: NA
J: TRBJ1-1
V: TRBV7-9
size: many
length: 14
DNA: TGTGCCAGCAGCTTAGTCATGGGAGACACTGAAGCTTTCTTT
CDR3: CASSLVMGDTEAFF

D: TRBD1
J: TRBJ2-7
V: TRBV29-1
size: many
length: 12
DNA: TGCAGCGTGGCTGACAGGGCCTACGAGCAGTACTTC
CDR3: CSVADRAYEQYF

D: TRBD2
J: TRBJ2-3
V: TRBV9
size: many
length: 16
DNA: TGTGCCAGCAGCGTAGCGGCGGGAGGGAGCACAGATACGCAGTATTTT
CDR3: CASSVAAGGSTDTQYF

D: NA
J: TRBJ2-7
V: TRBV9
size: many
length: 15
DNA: TGTGCCAGCAGCGTAGCCTTTGGGACTGGATACGAGCAGTACTTC
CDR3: CASSVAFGTGYEQYF

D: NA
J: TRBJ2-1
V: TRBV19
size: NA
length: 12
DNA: TGTGCCAGTAGGACTCAAGACAATGAGCAGTTCTTC
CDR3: CASRTQDNEQFF

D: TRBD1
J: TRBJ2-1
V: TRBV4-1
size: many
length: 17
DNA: TGCGCCAGCAGCCAAGATCAGGGGACAGCGCGACCCAATGAGCAGTTCTTC
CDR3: CASSQDQGTARPNEQFF

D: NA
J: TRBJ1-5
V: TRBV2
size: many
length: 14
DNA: TGTGCCAGCAGAGGCCTCAGCCGCAATCAGCCCCAGCATTTT
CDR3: CASRGLSRNQPQHF

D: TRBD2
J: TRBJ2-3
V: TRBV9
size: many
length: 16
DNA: TGTGCCAGCAGCGTAGAGGCAGCGGGAGGAACAGATACGCAGTATTTT
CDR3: CASSVEAAGGTDTQYF

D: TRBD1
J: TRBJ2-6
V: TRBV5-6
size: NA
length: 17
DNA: TGTGCCAGCAGCCCGACAGGGAGTCGCACTGGGGCCAACGTCCTGACTTTC
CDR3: CASSPTGSRTGANVLTF

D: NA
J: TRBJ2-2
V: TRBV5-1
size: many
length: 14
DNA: TGCGCCAGCTTCCGTACTCCGAACACCGGGGAGCTGTTTTTT
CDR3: CASFRTPNTGELFF

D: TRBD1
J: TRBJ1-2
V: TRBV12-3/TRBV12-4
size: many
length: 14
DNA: TGTGCCAGCAGTCCCTGGACAGGGGGCAGGGGCTACACCTTC
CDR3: CASSPWTGGRGYTF

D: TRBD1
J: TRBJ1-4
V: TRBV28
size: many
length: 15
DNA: TGTGCCAGCAGTTTTAGGACAGGATTTAATGAAAAACTGTTTTTT
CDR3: CASSFRTGFNEKLFF

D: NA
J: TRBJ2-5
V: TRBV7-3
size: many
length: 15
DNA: TGTGCCAGCAGCTTAAGTCCGGGCTGGTGGGAGACCCAGTACTTC
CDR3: CASSLSPGWWETQYF

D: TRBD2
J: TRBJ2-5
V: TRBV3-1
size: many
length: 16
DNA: TGTGCCAGCACCCTAGCGGGGGGGTTGTTCAGAGAGACCCAGTACTTC
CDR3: CASTLAGGLFRETQYF

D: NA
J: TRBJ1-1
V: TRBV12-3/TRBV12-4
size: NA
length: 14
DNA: TGTGCCAGCAGTTTAAAGGGGCAGAACACTGAAGCTTTCTTT
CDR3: CASSLKGQNTEAFF

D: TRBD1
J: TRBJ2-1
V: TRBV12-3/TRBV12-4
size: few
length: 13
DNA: TGTGCCAGCCGCACTAGAATCGGACAGGGTTCGTTCTTC
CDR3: CASRTRIGQGSFF

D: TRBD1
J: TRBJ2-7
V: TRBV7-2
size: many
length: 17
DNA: TGTGCCAGCAGCCCCCGACAGGGGGTAAGTTTAGTGTACGAGCAGTACTTC
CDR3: CASSPRQGVSLVYEQYF

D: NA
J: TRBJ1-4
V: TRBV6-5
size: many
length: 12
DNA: TGTGCCAGCAGTTACGGGGGTGAAAAACTGTTTTTT
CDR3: CASSYGGEKLFF